The T cell receptor (beta chain) described here comes from a study of blood T cell repertoires in COVID-19. In the original analysis: Cell counts per sample came from amplifying reference gene primers. The repertoire was sequenced with immunoSEQ multiplex PCR; TCRdb's copy has only in-frame clones and lacks some. Clone size and the V and J calls come from that table; the DNA yielded D and trimming. Here the sample spans 450,000 or so clones, about nine tenths being singletons. V was clipped by 2 bases and J by 4 bases, with 11 bases between them. Germline CDR1 LNHDA, CDR2 SQIVND (reference sequence). This CDR3 comprises 14 residues. During active infection, Seattle patients enrolled and were then monitored through disease.

The rearrangement links TRBV19 to TRBJ2-5; TRBD2 is a possible D gene (7 bases). The sequence derives from a middle-aged woman with COVID-19, enrolled during active disease. The source material was peripheral blood. The CDR3 DNA reads as TGTGCCAGTAGTATATATGCGGGGGCAGAGACCCAGTACTTC. Translated: CASSIYAGAETQYF.